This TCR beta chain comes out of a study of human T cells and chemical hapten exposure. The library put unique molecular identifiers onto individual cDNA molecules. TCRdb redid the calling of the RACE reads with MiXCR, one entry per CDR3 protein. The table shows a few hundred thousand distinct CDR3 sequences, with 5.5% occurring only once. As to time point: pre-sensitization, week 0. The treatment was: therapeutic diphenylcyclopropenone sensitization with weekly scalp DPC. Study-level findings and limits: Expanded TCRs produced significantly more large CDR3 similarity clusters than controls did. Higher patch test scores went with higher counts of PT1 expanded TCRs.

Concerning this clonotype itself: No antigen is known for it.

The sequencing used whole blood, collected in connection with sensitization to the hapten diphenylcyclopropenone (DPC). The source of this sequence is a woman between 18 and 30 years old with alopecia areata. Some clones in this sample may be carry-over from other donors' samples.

CDR3: CSGSTYRGPPYEQYF. CDR3 nucleotide sequence: TGCAGCGGATCAACTTACAGGGGGCCCCCTTACGAGCAGTACTTC. J is TRBJ2-7 and V is TRBV29-1, with 9 bases identical to TRBD1. Germline V gene sequence: CDR1 SQVTM, CDR2 ANQGSEA. The CDR3 has 15 residues. V shed 7 bases and J 4 bases; nucleotides not matched to a gene: 14.